A single sample is the source of the 26 T cell receptor beta chains below, sequenced in a study of response to subunit inactivated influenza vaccine (dated by TCRdb to about 2018). To prepare the library, RT-PCR was applied. Data came from an Illumina HiSeq 2500. Through fastp at Q25 and MiXCR, TCRdb rebuilt clones from the public reads, retaining in-frame beta chains. Under each unique CDR3 protein, matching rows form one entry showing the most common genes and DNA. The sample yields 500,000 to 600,000 distinct CDR3 sequences; 12% to 15% were counted once. The ten largest make up 11% of the sample. The sequencing used PBMCs from blood, collected 11 to 12 days after vaccination. These receptors all stem from a man aged 50-60 years who received an inactivated influenza vaccine. Donor details come from another sample of the same person, matched by shared clones.

J is TRBJ1-2 and V is TRBV5-1, with a weak D call TRBD1 (6 bases). CDR1 and CDR2 (germline): SGHRS, YFSETQ. The length of the CDR3 is 16 residues. V was pared by 2 bases and J by 4 bases, with 18 bases between. CDR3 amino acids: CASSLNGQIVSYGYTF. CDR3 nucleotide sequence: TGCGCCAGCAGCTTAAATGGACAGATAGTCAGCTATGGCTACACCTTC.

This clonotype was observed many times. Here the CDR3 DNA reads TGCAGCGTTGAACAACCGACCGGGACATCGGGCGGGGAGCAGTACTTC. It translates to CSVEQPTGTSGGEQYF. The chain uses TRBV29-1 and TRBJ2-7, with TRBD1 as a possible D gene (6 bases). This CDR3 region has 16 residues. V dropped 2 bases and J dropped 7 bases, with 24 bases sitting between them. CDR1 and CDR2 (germline): SQVTM, ANQGSEA.

This clonotype came up a few times. This chain joins TRBV15 and TRBJ2-2; D is undetermined. CDR3 length equals 14 residues. V gave up 2 bases and J gave up 6 bases, with 10 bases separating them. CDR1 is LNHNV, CDR2 YYDKDF, per germline (reference sequence). CDR3 loop: CATSRSLVPGELFF. DNA of the CDR3: TGTGCCACCAGCAGATCCCTAGTTCCCGGGGAGCTGTTTTTT.

This clonotype was seen only once. V usage is TRBV29-1 and J usage is TRBJ2-1; no definite D call. The length of the CDR3 is 14 residues. The V gene's germline CDR1 is SQVTM and CDR2 ANQGSEA. V was cut by 6 bases and J by 9 bases, with 21 bases left in between. This CDR3 reads CSVDGPSATSEQFF. The CDR3 nucleotides read TGCAGCGTGGACGGCCCTAGTGCCACGTCTGAGCAGTTCTTC.

The gene calls are TRBV2 and TRBJ2-1; the match to TRBD2 covers 8 bases. V was pared by 0 bases and J by 0 bases, with 10 bases of the junction left unmatched. The CDR3 covers 19 residues. Germline values: CDR1 SNHLY, CDR2 FYNNEI. The CDR3 DNA sequence: TGTGCCAGCAGTGAAGCGCCCTGCGGGGGGCACCTCTCCTACAATGAGCAGTTCTTC. It encodes CASSEAPCGGHLSYNEQFF.

This clonotype was seen only a few times. V gene TRBV27 combines with J gene TRBJ2-3, with TRBD2 as a possible D gene (6 bases). Germline assignment: CDR1 MNHEY and CDR2 SMNVEV (reference sequence). V lost 3 bases to trimming and J lost 1 base, with 14 bases between them. The CDR3 is 16 residues long. CDR3 DNA sequence: TGTGCCAGCAGTTTTATCTGGCGGGGCCGCACAGATACGCAGTATTTT. Its translation: CASSFIWRGRTDTQYF.

This clonotype was seen a handful of times. The chain couples TRBV6-2 or TRBV6-3 to TRBJ2-7; D may correspond to TRBD1 or TRBD2 (5 bases each). This CDR3 is 16 amino acids long. Germline CDR1 and CDR2: MNHEY and SVGEGT. V lost 4 bases and J lost 2, with 18 bases in between. As DNA, the CDR3 is TGTGCCAGCAGTTTGTGGGGGAATAGGCTTCCCTACGAGCAGTACTTC. Protein: CASSLWGNRLPYEQYF.

In this sample, this clonotype turned up many times. V gene TRBV30 combines with J gene TRBJ1-4, with D unresolved. The V end lost 5 bases, the J end lost 0 bases, and 7 bases lay between the germline ends. This CDR3 comprises 13 residues. Germline V gene sequence: CDR1 GTSNPN, CDR2 SVGIG (reference sequence). The CDR3 region has the DNA TGTGCCTGGGATGGTGCAACTAATGAAAAACTGTTTTTT. Its protein product is CAWDGATNEKLFF.

This rearrangement joins TRBV20-1 to TRBJ1-1; 7 nucleotides align to TRBD1. V lost 6 bases, J lost 5 bases, and 6 bases stayed unmatched. Germline assignment: CDR1 DFQATT and CDR2 SNEGSKA (reference sequence). The CDR3 length is 12 residues. CDR3 in DNA: TGCAGTGCCCGACAGGGAGAGACTGAAGCTTTCTTT. This encodes CSARQGETEAFF.

The genes are TRBV10-3 and TRBJ2-7, with D unclear. Germline assignment: CDR1 ENHRY and CDR2 SYGVKD. The V and J ends lost 3 bases and 12 bases respectively, with 18 bases between them. This CDR3 is built from 13 residues. The CDR3 bases are TGTGCCATCAGTGATGGTATCAGGCCACTGCGGTACTTC. Translated: CAISDGIRPLRYF.

This clonotype turned up a few times. The chain recombines TRBV7-9 with TRBJ2-1; D gene uncertain. Germline V gene data show CDR1 as SEHNR and CDR2 as FQNEAQ (reference sequence). The CDR3 is made up of 15 amino acids. V was pared by 2 bases and J by 0 bases, with 8 bases between. This chain's CDR3 is CASSLNGLSYNEQFF. The CDR3 coding sequence is TGTGCCAGCAGCTTAAACGGTCTCTCCTACAATGAGCAGTTCTTC.

The chain recombines TRBV28 with TRBJ2-5; TRBD1 aligns across 7 bases. Per the germline V gene, CDR1 is MDHEN and CDR2 is SYDVKM. This CDR3 contains 18 residues. Trimming removed 5 bases from V and 3 bases from J; junction bases left unmatched: 18. The CDR3 reads CASSHFPGIQGVKETQYF. CDR3 nucleotide sequence: TGTGCCAGCAGTCATTTCCCAGGGATTCAGGGGGTAAAAGAGACCCAGTACTTC.

This clonotype was counted between two and nine times. This rearrangement joins TRBV5-1 to TRBJ2-3, with D unclear. Between the trimmed V and J ends, which lost 3 bases and 4 bases, there was a span of 18 bases. CDR1 and CDR2 from the germline V gene are SGHRS and YFSETQ. The CDR3 totals 16 residues. Written as DNA, the CDR3 is TGCGCCAGCAGCTCCAACAGCTATCCCATCCCAGATACGCAGTATTTT. It translates to CASSSNSYPIPDTQYF.

There are many counts of this clonotype. This sequence joins TRBV6-4 and TRBJ1-1; no reliable D call. CDR3 length: 13 residues. Germline V gene lookup returns CDR1 MRHNA and CDR2 SNTAGT. V lost 4 bases and J 1 base, leaving 7 bases between the germline ends. CDR3 protein: CASSVTGNTEAFF. DNA for the CDR3: TGTGCCAGCAGTGTGACGGGGAACACTGAAGCTTTCTTT.

This clonotype was picked up a small number of times. V is TRBV29-1 and J is TRBJ2-7; 9 nucleotides match TRBD2. This CDR3 comprises 13 residues. Germline V gives CDR1 SQVTM, CDR2 ANQGSEA. V shed 4 bases, J shed 0 bases, and the junction held 1 base outside the gene matches. CDR3 in amino acids: CSVGTSDSYEQYF. In DNA form, the CDR3 reads TGCAGCGTTGGGACTAGCGACTCCTACGAGCAGTACTTC.

This clonotype was seen repeatedly, ten times or more. J is TRBJ2-1 and V is TRBV12-3 or TRBV12-4, with 8 bases that match TRBD2. The length of the CDR3 is 15 residues. V lost 3 bases to trimming and J lost 7 bases; unmatched junction nucleotides: 8. In DNA form, the CDR3 reads TGTGCCAGCAGTTTTTTCGGGGGGGTGGGGAATGAGCAGTTCTTC. As protein: CASSFFGGVGNEQFF.

This clonotype was detected only a few times. The V gene is TRBV7-8, the J gene TRBJ2-7, with D tentatively TRBD1 (6 bases). The germline V and J ends were trimmed by 1 base and 0 bases, with 10 bases remaining between them. From germline, CDR1 is SGHVS and CDR2 FQNEAQ. The CDR3 sequence is 15 residues long. The CDR3 DNA follows: TGTGCCAGCAGCTTAGTTCGACAGGCCTCCTACGAGCAGTACTTC. It is translated as CASSLVRQASYEQYF.

This clonotype was seen only a few times. The chain combines TRBV6-9 with TRBJ1-1; TRBD1 is a possible D gene (5 bases). In germline, CDR1 is MNHGY, CDR2 SVAAGI. Deletions cut 2 bases from V and 4 bases from J, with 11 bases between. CDR3 size: 14 residues. CDR3 sequence (DNA): TGTGCCAGCAGTTATCGGGGGATTGGCACTGAAGCTTTCTTT. Its protein is CASSYRGIGTEAFF.

The J gene is TRBJ2-1, the V gene TRBV20-1, with D possibly being TRBD2 (5 bases). The V end was cut by 1 base, the J end by 4 bases, with 11 bases between. The CDR3 runs 14 residues. Germline loops: CDR1 DFQATT, CDR2 SNEGSKA (reference sequence). CDR3 sequence reads: CSARGGRWYNEQFF. Written as DNA, the CDR3 is TGCAGTGCTAGAGGCGGGCGATGGTACAATGAGCAGTTCTTC.

In its sample, this clonotype was seen a few times. This chain uses TRBV6-2 or TRBV6-3 with TRBJ2-5; D gene uncertain. Deletions cut 0 bases from V and 4 bases from J, with 9 bases between. Germline V gene data show CDR1 as MNHEY and CDR2 as SVGEGT. The CDR3 loop spans 14 amino acids. Here the CDR3 reads CASSYSTDRETQYF. DNA of the CDR3: TGTGCCAGCAGTTACTCGACGGATAGAGAGACCCAGTACTTC.

This clonotype was detected a few times. The chain links TRBV3-1 to TRBJ2-5; 8 positions match TRBD1. Germline V lookup: CDR1 LGHDT, CDR2 YNNKEL (reference sequence). V shed 1 base and J 5 bases; nucleotides not matched to a gene: 6. CDR3 size: 15 residues. The CDR3 sequence: CASSQVQGAPETQYF. The CDR3 DNA reads TGTGCCAGCAGCCAAGTCCAGGGGGCACCGGAGACCCAGTACTTC.

The rearrangement joins TRBV7-8 to TRBJ1-2; no reliable D call. Trimming took 1 base from V and 4 from J, leaving 10 bases between them. The CDR3 spans 14 residues. Germline CDR1 SGHVS, CDR2 FQNEAQ. As DNA, the CDR3 is TGTGCCAGCAGCTTAGGCCTGCAGGTCTATGGCTACACCTTC. Protein product: CASSLGLQVYGYTF. The whole variable domain, remainder taken from reference TRBV7-8 and TRBJ1-2, is GAGVSQSPRYKVAKRGQDVALRCDPISGHVSLFWYQQALGQGPEFLTYFQNEAQLDKSGLPSDRFFAERPEGSVSTLKIQRTQQEDSAVYLCASSLGLQVYGYTFGSGTRLTVV.

The chain employs TRBV4-2 and TRBJ1-2; D call uncertain. V lost 0 bases, J lost 4 bases, and 15 bases lay in between. The CDR3 length is 16 residues. Germline values: CDR1 LGHNA, CDR2 YNFKEQ. The CDR3 DNA reads as TGTGCCAGCAGCCAAGATAGAGGAGCGGGGAGCTATGGCTACACCTTC. Translation gives CASSQDRGAGSYGYTF.

A few counts support this clonotype. V usage is TRBV7-2 and J usage is TRBJ1-1; no reliable D call. Germline CDR1 is SGHTA and CDR2 is FQGNSA. The germline V and J ends were trimmed by 1 base and 7 bases, with 7 bases remaining between them. There are 12 residues in the CDR3. This CDR3 reads CASSLDAGEAFF. The CDR3 nucleotides are TGTGCCAGCAGCTTAGATGCGGGTGAAGCTTTCTTT.

Many counts were recorded for this clonotype. This chain uses TRBV5-1 with TRBJ2-1; weak D call: TRBD1 (5 bases). Germline-derived CDR1 and CDR2 are SGHRS and YFSETQ. The CDR3 extends over 15 amino acids. Trimming shortened V by 2 bases and J by 0 bases, and 9 bases separated the two germline ends. The CDR3, as DNA: TGCGCCAGCAGCTTAAGGGGTGCCTCCTACAATGAGCAGTTCTTC. Amino acids: CASSLRGASYNEQFF.

This clonotype was found a few times. This chain uses TRBV13 with TRBJ2-1; D unclear. Trimming pared 5 bases from V and 5 bases from J, leaving 10 bases between. Germline values: CDR1 PRHDT, CDR2 FYEKMQ (reference sequence). The CDR3 sequence is 13 residues long. CDR3 sequence: CASSPERDNEQFF. In DNA form, the CDR3 reads TGTGCCAGCAGCCCGGAGAGAGACAATGAGCAGTTCTTC.